This T cell receptor beta chain appears in the sequencing data of a study of OX40 agonist ivuxolimab in advanced cancers. CDR1 is SEHNR and CDR2 is FQNEAQ in the germline V gene (reference sequence). Trimming took 5 bases from V and 0 from J, leaving 7 bases between them. This CDR3 comprises 14 residues. The assay was immunoSEQ multiplex PCR, and TCRdb's table has in-frame clones only and misses some. Of about 73,000 clones in the sample, approximately 86% were seen once. Autoimmune disease history or systemic immunosuppression led to patients being barred. Worth noting for this clone: The antigen is unknown.

Study-wide results and limits: On average, a greater number of expanded clones characterised CD8+ T cells relative to CD4+.

The TCR sequence derives from an adult with an advanced solid tumor such as melanoma, head and neck, liver or kidney cancer. The source was CD4+ or CD8+ T cells sorted from blood, collected in a trial of the OX40 agonist ivuxolimab. V usage is TRBV7-9 and J usage is TRBJ2-2, with D uncertain. CDR3 protein: CASSAYTNTGELFF. Here the CDR3 DNA reads TGTGCCAGCAGCGCCTACACGAACACCGGGGAGCTGTTTTTT.